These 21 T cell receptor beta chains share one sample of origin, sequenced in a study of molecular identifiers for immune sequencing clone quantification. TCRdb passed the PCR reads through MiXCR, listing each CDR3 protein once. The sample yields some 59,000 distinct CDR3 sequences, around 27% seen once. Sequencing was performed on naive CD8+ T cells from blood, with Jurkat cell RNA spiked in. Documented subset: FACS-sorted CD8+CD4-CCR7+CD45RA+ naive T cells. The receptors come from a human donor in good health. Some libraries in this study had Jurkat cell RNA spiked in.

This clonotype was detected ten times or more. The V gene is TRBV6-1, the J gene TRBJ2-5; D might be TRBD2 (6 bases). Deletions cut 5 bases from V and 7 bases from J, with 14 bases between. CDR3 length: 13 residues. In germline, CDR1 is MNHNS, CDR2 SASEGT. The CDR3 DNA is TGTGCCAGCAGTCTGGACTACCCCAGGACCCAGTACTTC. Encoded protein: CASSLDYPRTQYF.

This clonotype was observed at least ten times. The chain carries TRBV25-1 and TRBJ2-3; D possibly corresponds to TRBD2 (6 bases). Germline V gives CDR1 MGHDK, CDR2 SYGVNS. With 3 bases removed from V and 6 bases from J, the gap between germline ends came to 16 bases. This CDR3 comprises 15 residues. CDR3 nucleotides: TGTGCCAGCAGTGAGGTGTCGGGAGTGGGCGATACGCAGTATTTT. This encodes CASSEVSGVGDTQYF.

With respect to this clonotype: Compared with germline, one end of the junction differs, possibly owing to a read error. In DNA form, the CDR3 reads TGTGCCAGCAGCCAGCTGACAGGGCTCACAGATACGCGGTATTTT. Its translation: CASSQLTGLTDTRYF. V and J are TRBV6-5 and TRBJ2-3; TRBD1 aligns across 7 bases. The CDR3 extends over 15 amino acids. Germline V gene sequence: CDR1 MNHEY, CDR2 SVGAGI.

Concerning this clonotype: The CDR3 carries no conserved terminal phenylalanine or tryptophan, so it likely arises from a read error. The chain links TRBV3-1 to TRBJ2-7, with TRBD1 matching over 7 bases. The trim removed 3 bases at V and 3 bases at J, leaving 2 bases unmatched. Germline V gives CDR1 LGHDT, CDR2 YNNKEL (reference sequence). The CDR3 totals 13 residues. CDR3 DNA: TGTGCCAGCAGCCACGGGACAGACTACGAGCAGTACCTC. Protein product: CASSHGTDYEQYL.

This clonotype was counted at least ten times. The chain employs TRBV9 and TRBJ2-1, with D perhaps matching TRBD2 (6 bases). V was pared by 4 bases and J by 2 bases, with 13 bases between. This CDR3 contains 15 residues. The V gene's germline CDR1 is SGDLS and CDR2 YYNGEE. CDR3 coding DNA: TGTGCCAGCAGCTCCCGACGGGAGCCCTACAATGAGCAGTTCTTC. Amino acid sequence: CASSSRREPYNEQFF.

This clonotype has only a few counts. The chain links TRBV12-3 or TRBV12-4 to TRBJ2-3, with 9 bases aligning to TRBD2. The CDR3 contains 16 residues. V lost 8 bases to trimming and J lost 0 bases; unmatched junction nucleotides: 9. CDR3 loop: CASGVLAGVSTDTQYF. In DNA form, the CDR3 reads TGTGCCAGCGGAGTTTTAGCGGGAGTAAGCACAGATACGCAGTATTTT.

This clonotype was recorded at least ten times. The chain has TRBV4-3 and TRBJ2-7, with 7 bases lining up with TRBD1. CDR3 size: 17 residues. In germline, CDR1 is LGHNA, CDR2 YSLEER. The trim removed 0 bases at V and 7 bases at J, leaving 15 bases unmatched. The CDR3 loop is CASSQDSGTGASGEQYF. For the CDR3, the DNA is TGCGCCAGCAGCCAAGATTCGGGAACAGGGGCGTCAGGGGAGCAGTACTTC.

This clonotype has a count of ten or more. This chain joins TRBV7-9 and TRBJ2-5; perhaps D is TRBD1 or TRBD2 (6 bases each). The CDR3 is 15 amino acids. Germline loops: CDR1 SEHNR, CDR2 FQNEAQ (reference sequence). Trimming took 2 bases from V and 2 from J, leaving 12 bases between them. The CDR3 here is CASSLLRGQQETQYF. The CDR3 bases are TGTGCCAGCAGCTTATTACGGGGGCAACAAGAGACCCAGTACTTC.

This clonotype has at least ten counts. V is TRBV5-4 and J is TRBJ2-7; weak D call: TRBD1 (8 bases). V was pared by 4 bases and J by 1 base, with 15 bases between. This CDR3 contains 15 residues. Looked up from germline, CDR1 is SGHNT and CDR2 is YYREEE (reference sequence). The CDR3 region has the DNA TGTGCCAGCAGCCGAGGACAGGGACTATCCTACGAGCAGTACTTC. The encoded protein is CASSRGQGLSYEQYF.

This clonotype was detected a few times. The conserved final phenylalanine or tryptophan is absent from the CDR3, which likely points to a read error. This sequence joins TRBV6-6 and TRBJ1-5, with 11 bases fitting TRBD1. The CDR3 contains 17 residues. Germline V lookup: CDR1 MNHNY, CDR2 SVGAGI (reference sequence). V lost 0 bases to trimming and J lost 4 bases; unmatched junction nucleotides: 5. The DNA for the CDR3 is TGTGCCAGCAGTTACTCGATAGGACAGGGGGCTAATCAGCCCCAGCATTGT. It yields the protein CASSYSIGQGANQPQHC.

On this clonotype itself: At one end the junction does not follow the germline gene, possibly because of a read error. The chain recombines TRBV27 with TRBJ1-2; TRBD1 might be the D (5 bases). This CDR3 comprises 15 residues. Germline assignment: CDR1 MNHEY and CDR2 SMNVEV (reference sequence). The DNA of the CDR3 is TGTGCCAGCAGTTTGTCCGGCAGGGTCGACTATGGCTGCACCTTC. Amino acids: CASSLSGRVDYGCTF.

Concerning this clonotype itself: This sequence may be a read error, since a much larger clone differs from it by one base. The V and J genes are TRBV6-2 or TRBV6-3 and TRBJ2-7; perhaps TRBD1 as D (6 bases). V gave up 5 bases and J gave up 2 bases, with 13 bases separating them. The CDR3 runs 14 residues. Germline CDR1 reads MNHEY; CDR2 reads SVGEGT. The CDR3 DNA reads TGTGCCAGCAGTCACAGGGTCAGACCCTACGAGCAGTACTTC. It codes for CASSHRVRPYEQYF.

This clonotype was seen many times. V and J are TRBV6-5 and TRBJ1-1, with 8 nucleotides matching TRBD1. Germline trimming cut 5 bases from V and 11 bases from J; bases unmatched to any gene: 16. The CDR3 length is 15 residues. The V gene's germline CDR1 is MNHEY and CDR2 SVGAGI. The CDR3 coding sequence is TGTGCCAGCAGTCCCGGACAGGGAGTCGTGTTTTTGGCTTTCTTT. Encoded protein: CASSPGQGVVFLAFF.

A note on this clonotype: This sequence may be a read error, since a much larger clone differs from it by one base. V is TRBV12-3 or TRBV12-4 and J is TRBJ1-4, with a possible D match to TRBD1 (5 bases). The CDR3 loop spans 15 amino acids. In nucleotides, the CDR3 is TGTGCCAGCAGTTTCCGGGGACGCCGCGAGGAAAGACTGTTTTTT. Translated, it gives CASSFRGRREERLFF.

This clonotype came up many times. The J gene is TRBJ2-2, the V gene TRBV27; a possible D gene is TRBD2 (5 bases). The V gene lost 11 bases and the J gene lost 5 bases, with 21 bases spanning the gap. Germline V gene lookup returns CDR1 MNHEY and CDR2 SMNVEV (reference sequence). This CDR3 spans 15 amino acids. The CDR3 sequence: CAPRRLRAWTGELFF. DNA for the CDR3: TGTGCCCCCAGAAGACTACGAGCTTGGACCGGGGAGCTGTTTTTT.

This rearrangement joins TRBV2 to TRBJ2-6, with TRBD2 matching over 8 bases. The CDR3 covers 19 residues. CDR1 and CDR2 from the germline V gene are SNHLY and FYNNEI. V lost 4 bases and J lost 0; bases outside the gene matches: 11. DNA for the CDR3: TGTGCCAGCAGTGCGGGAGGGCCTAGGGCCACCTCTGGGGCCAACGTCCTGACTTTC. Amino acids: CASSAGGPRATSGANVLTF.

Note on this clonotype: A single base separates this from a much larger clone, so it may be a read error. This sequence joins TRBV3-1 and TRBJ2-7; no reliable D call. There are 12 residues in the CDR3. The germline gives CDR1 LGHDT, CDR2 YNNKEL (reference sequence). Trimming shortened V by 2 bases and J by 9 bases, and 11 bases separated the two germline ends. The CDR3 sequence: CASSQQSAVQYF. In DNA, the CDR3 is TGTGCCAGCAGCCAACAGTCCGCCGTGCAGTACTTC.

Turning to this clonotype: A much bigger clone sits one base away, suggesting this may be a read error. CDR3 amino acids: CASSPDDSINQHQHF. Here the CDR3 DNA reads TGTGCCAGCTCACCTGATGACAGTATCAATCAGCACCAGCATTTT. The chain links TRBV18 to TRBJ1-5; maybe TRBD1 (5 bases). There are 15 residues in the CDR3. CDR1 and CDR2 (germline): KGHSH, LQKENI.

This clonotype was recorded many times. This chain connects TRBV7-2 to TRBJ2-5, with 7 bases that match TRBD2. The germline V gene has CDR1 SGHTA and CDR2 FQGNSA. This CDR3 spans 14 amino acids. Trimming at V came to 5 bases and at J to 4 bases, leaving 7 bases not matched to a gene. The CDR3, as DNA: TGTGCCAGCAGCCTCTATGGGGGGGTAGAGACCCAGTACTTC. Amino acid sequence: CASSLYGGVETQYF.

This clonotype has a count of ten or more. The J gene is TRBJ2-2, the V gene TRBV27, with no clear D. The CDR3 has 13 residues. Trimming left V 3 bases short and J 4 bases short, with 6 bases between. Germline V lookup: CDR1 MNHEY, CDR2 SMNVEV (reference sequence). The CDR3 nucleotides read TGTGCCAGCAGTTTCCTAAGCACCGGGGAGCTGTTTTTT. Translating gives CASSFLSTGELFF.

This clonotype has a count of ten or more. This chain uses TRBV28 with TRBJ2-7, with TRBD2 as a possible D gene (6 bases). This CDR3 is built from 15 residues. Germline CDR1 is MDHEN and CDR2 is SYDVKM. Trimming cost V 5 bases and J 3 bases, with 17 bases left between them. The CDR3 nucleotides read TGTGCCAGCAGTCCGGTCGTAGCGGAACGCTACGAGCAGTACTTC. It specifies CASSPVVAERYEQYF.